This record looks at one T cell receptor (beta chain) sequence and its context. The antigen is undetermined. TCRdb redid the calling of the 5' RACE reads with MiXCR, one entry per CDR3 protein. This sample carries some 270,000 distinct CDR3 sequences, 15% of them seen once, and the ten largest clones take 2.1%. The sample belongs to a study of T-cell memory formation after mild COVID-19. CDR3 length: 13 amino acids. The germline CDR1 and CDR2 sequences are KGHSH and LQKENI. V was trimmed by 1 base and J by 6 bases, leaving 9 bases between them. Findings and caveats of the study: Among contracting clones, CD4+ were mainly CM/EM and CD8+ enriched in EMRA.

The clonotype was recovered from an adult woman who had mild COVID-19 (a few samples of this study predate the infection). Cell type and time point are not known. Sequencing used PBMCs or a T cell subset sorted from them (not recorded which). The chain combines TRBV18 with TRBJ1-1; D is uncertain. Here the CDR3 reads CASSPQSIAEAFF. The CDR3 bases are TGTGCCAGCTCACCACAGTCAATCGCTGAAGCTTTCTTT. Variable domain in full (rest from reference TRBV18 and TRBJ1-1): NAGVMQNPRHLVRRRGQEARLRCSPMKGHSHVYWYRQLPEEGLKFMVYLQKENIIDESGMPKERFSAEFPKEGPSILRIQQVVRGDSAAYFCASSPQSIAEAFFGQGTRLTVV.